Presented here are 15 T cell receptor beta chains from one specimen sequenced in a study of T cells in women clearing cervical HPV infection. The protocol was immunoSEQ multiplex PCR, while the TCRdb copy is restricted to in-frame clones and leaves out a portion. This sample's table has more than 40,000 clones. The sample taken for sequencing was blood buffy coat. Receptors originate from a woman between 18 and 70 years old with a cervical HPV16 infection that either progressed to CIN3+ or cleared (not recorded which).

CDR3 sequence: CSAKSKSGTSGRSSYNEQFF. The sequenced part of the CDR3 DNA is TGCAGTGCAAAATCTAAGTCCGGGACTAGCGGGAGAAGCTCCTACAATGAG. The chain has TRBV20-1 and TRBJ2-1, with TRBD2 identical over 14 bases. The read comes to an end 3 residues before the CDR3 does, leaving the germline J gene to fill in the end. Germline V gene sequence: CDR1 DFQATT, CDR2 SNEGSKA (reference sequence). J lost 0 bases, V lost 6 bases, and 16 bases had no gene match. This CDR3 has 20 amino acids.

Notes on this clone: The sequenced fragment ends 3 residues before the CDR3 boundary, so the rest is inferred from the germline J gene. This chain connects TRBV11-3 to TRBJ2-1; 7 nucleotides agree with TRBD1. V shed 5 bases, J shed 0 bases, and the junction held 4 bases outside the gene matches. Germline V gives CDR1 SGHNT, CDR2 YENEEA. This CDR3 contains 15 residues. CDR3: CASSDRASSYNEQFF. The covered CDR3 bases are TGTGCCAGCAGCGACAGGGCTAGCTCCTACAATGAG. The variable domain in full, with the rest retrieved from reference TRBV11-3 and TRBJ2-1, is EAGVVQSPRYKIIEKKQPVAFWCNPISGHNTLYWYLQNLGQGPELLIRYENEEAVDDSQLPKDRFSAERLKGVDSTLKIQPAELGDSAVYLCASSDRASSYNEQFFGPGTRLTVL.

Regarding this clone: The CDR3 extends 3 residues past the end of the read, so its final part is completed from the germline J gene. This chain connects TRBV5-1 to TRBJ1-3; unclear D gene. The germline gives CDR1 SGHRS, CDR2 YFSETQ. Trimming cost V 3 bases and J 1 base, with 5 bases left between them. The CDR3 extends over 13 amino acids. The DNA read from the CDR3 is TGCGCCAGCAGCTCCGGGTCTGGAAACACC. Translated: CASSSGSGNT. The CDR3 in its entirety is CASSSGSGNTIYF.

As concerns this clone: The read terminates 3 residues ahead of where the CDR3 ends, so the germline J gene completes it. This rearrangement joins TRBV19 to TRBJ1-2, with D tentatively TRBD1 (5 bases). V shed 6 bases and J shed 5 bases, with 13 bases lying between them. CDR1 LNHDA and CDR2 SQIVND come from the germline V gene (reference sequence). CDR3 length: 13 residues. The DNA read from the CDR3 is TGTGCCAGTAGCGGAGGGGCAGGGTATGGC. Translation gives CASSGGAGYG. The CDR3 in full is CASSGGAGYGYTF.

With regard to this clone: The read ends 3 residues early relative to the CDR3; the germline J gene fills the gap. The chain combines TRBV18 with TRBJ2-4, with D tentatively TRBD2 (6 bases). V gave up 0 bases and J gave up 6 bases, with 18 bases separating them. Per the germline V gene, CDR1 is KGHSH and CDR2 is LQKENI. The CDR3 is 17 residues long. The covered CDR3 bases are TGTGCCAGCTCACCACCGTCCCCCCAGGAGGGCCCAAACATT. Translating it yields CASSPPSPQEGPNI. The full-length CDR3 reads as CASSPPSPQEGPNIQYF.

As to this clone: With the read ending 3 residues before the CDR3 end, the germline J gene is used to fill in that end. The rearrangement uses TRBV7-6 and TRBJ2-5; D is undetermined. Germline V gives CDR1 SGHVS, CDR2 FNYEAQ. The CDR3 has 12 residues. Trimming took 5 bases from V and 1 from J, leaving 5 bases between them. The CDR3 bases that were read are TGTGCCAGCAGCCCGGGCCAAGAGACC. This codes for CASSPGQET. In full, the CDR3 reads CASSPGQETQYF.

A note on this clone: The read terminates 3 residues ahead of where the CDR3 ends, so the germline J gene completes it. The chain has TRBV28 and TRBJ2-7, with a weak D call TRBD2 (5 bases). The CDR3 covers 15 residues. V was trimmed by 6 bases and J by 0 bases, leaving 15 bases between them. Germline V gene lookup returns CDR1 MDHEN and CDR2 SYDVKM. The covered CDR3 bases are TGTGCCAGCAGGCCGTTGCAGGCGGGCTCCTACGAG. This encodes CASRPLQAGSYE. The CDR3, in full, reads CASRPLQAGSYEQYF.

A note on this clone: Read data end 3 residues before the CDR3 end; the end is taken from the germline J gene. The chain employs TRBV30 and TRBJ1-2; D gene uncertain. The V and J ends lost 1 base and 6 bases respectively, with 6 bases between them. CDR1 GTSNPN and CDR2 SVGIG come from the germline V gene (reference sequence). This CDR3 comprises 11 residues. CDR3 in amino acids: CAWSAPDGYTF. The CDR3 bases that were read are TGTGCCTGGAGTGCCCCGGATGGC.

The CDR3 here is CASSQGAKETQYF. CDR3 bases read: TGTGCCAGCAGCCAAGGTGCGAAAGAGACC. This chain connects TRBV14 to TRBJ2-5; D uncertain. Read coverage stops 3 residues before the CDR3 terminus; the germline J gene supplies the remainder. CDR3 length equals 13 residues. Trimming cost V 1 base and J 3 bases, with 6 bases left between them. Germline CDR1 is SGHDN and CDR2 is FVKESK.

A word on this clone: The read comes to an end 3 residues before the CDR3 does, leaving the germline J gene to fill in the end. The rearrangement links TRBV19 to TRBJ1-1; D unresolved. Trimming stripped 1 base from V and 0 bases from J, with 9 bases between. This CDR3 contains 15 residues. CDR1 is LNHDA, CDR2 SQIVND, per germline (reference sequence). CDR3 bases read: TGTGCCAGTAGTATAGCTGAAGGGTTGAACACTGAA. Amino acid sequence: CASSIAEGLNTE. The full CDR3 protein reads CASSIAEGLNTEAFF.

Comment on this clone: The read is 3 residues too short to cover the CDR3 end, so that end is filled in from the germline J gene. The rearrangement uses TRBV28 and TRBJ1-2; D ambiguous. The CDR3 sequence is 13 residues long. Trimming stripped 4 bases from V and 4 bases from J, with 10 bases between. Per the germline V gene, CDR1 is MDHEN and CDR2 is SYDVKM. The DNA read from the CDR3 is TGTGCCAGCAGTTATGACGGACTCTATGGC. Translation gives CASSYDGLYG. The whole CDR3 sequence is CASSYDGLYGYTF.

Concerning this clone: The read terminates 3 residues before the CDR3 end, so the remaining end is supplied by the germline J gene. The chain links TRBV30 to TRBJ2-1; D possibly corresponds to TRBD2 (5 bases). Trimming pared 4 bases from V and 7 bases from J, leaving 20 bases between. The CDR3 totals 15 residues. CDR1 is GTSNPN, CDR2 SVGIG, per germline (reference sequence). Incomplete CDR3 DNA: TGTGCCTGGAATGTTGGAGGACTCGGTTCGAATGAG. Translation gives CAWNVGGLGSNE. The CDR3 reads in full as CAWNVGGLGSNEQFF.

Regarding this clone: The read halts 3 residues ahead of the CDR3 end, with the missing end drawn from the germline J gene. Within the sample, other DNA sequences also encode this same CDR3. The gene calls are TRBV20-1 and TRBJ2-3, with a possible D match to TRBD1 (5 bases). The V and J ends lost 4 bases and 4 bases respectively, with 15 bases between them. CDR3 length: 14 amino acids. Germline V gene sequence: CDR1 DFQATT, CDR2 SNEGSKA (reference sequence). The CDR3 DNA, read in part, is TGCAGTGCTATGGGGCAATGGACGTCAGATACG. Encoded protein: CSAMGQWTSDT. The whole CDR3 reads CSAMGQWTSDTQYF.

As for this clone: Sequencing ends 3 residues short of the CDR3 end; the germline J gene provides the rest. The rearrangement links TRBV20-1 to TRBJ2-1; TRBD2 aligns across 10 bases. The CDR3 is 15 amino acids. Unmatched junction bases numbered 5, after V lost 0 bases and J lost 6 bases. The germline gives CDR1 DFQATT, CDR2 SNEGSKA (reference sequence). The covered CDR3 bases are TGCAGTGCTAGAGATCGAAGCGGGAGGGCCAATGAG. Translating gives CSARDRSGRANE. In full, the CDR3 is CSARDRSGRANEQFF.

Comment on this clone: Coverage ceases 3 residues before the CDR3 finishes, and the germline J gene fills in the end. The chain recombines TRBV28 with TRBJ2-7, with 10 bases identical to TRBD2. V shed 2 bases and J 6 bases; nucleotides not matched to a gene: 7. This CDR3 has 15 amino acids. The V gene's germline CDR1 is MDHEN and CDR2 SYDVKM. CDR3 loop: CASSLDQREGAEQYF. The CDR3 bases that were read are TGTGCCAGCAGTTTAGACCAGCGGGAGGGCGCCGAG. The full variable domain, its missing parts supplied by reference TRBV28 and TRBJ2-7, is DVKVTQSSRYLVKRTGEKVFLECVQDMDHENMFWYRQDPGLGLRLIYFSYDVKMKEKGDIPEGYSVSREKKERFSLILESASTNQTSMYLCASSLDQREGAEQYFGPGTRLTVT.